Shown below are 23 T cell receptor beta chains from a single sample sequenced in a study of CD8 T cells in ankylosing spondylitis. Study-wide points: Ankylosing spondylitis blood seemed to carry a telltale TCR beta motif made of under ten highly homologous variants.

TCRdb processed the 5' RACE reads anew with MiXCR; each CDR3 protein has one entry. The table has tens of thousands of distinct CDR3 sequences, about 8.1% seen once; the top ten hold approximately 30%. These receptors' antigens are unknown. Source material: blood, either unsorted or a sorted T cell fraction (not recorded which). Every receptor here comes from a male donor with ankylosing spondylitis.

This clonotype was picked up many times. The J gene is TRBJ2-1, the V gene TRBV20-1; no clear D. Trimming stripped 0 bases from V and 10 bases from J, with 4 bases between. This CDR3 spans 10 amino acids. Germline V lookup: CDR1 DFQATT, CDR2 SNEGSKA (reference sequence). In DNA form, the CDR3 reads TGCAGTGCTAGAGATTTCGAGCAGTTCTTC. Translated, it gives CSARDFEQFF.

This clonotype appeared many times. The chain couples TRBV12-3 or TRBV12-4 to TRBJ2-5; 9 bases match TRBD1. The J segment lost 5 bases and the V segment lost 4 bases, leaving 8 bases of the junction unmatched. This CDR3 is 15 amino acids long. CDR3 in amino acids: CASSSPGTGTETQYF. In DNA form, the CDR3 reads TGTGCCAGCAGTTCACCCGGGACAGGGACGGAGACCCAGTACTTC.

The J gene is TRBJ2-7, the V gene TRBV27; 9 nucleotides agree with TRBD1. CDR1 MNHEY and CDR2 SMNVEV come from the germline V gene (reference sequence). V shed 5 bases and J 3 bases; nucleotides not matched to a gene: 8. There are 15 residues in the CDR3. CDR3 nucleotides: TGTGCCAGCAGTCACACCGGGACAGGGATCTACGAGCAGTACGTC. Its protein product is CASSHTGTGIYEQYV.

This clonotype was counted many times. V usage is TRBV3-1 and J usage is TRBJ2-1; 7 bases are shared with TRBD2. The CDR3 length is 14 residues. Germline V gene sequence: CDR1 LGHDT, CDR2 YNNKEL (reference sequence). V was clipped by 6 bases and J by 3 bases; unmatched bases: 5. In nucleotides, the CDR3 is TGTGCCAGCAGGCCCAGCGGGAACTACAATGAGCAGTTCTTC. It yields the protein CASRPSGNYNEQFF.

The rearrangement joins TRBV12-3 or TRBV12-4 to TRBJ2-1; 9 bases are a match to TRBD2. The junction had 13 bases not matched to a gene; V was cut back by 6 bases and J by 1 base. The CDR3 extends over 18 amino acids. The CDR3 nucleotides are TGTGCCAGCAGCCAGACTAGCGGCGTAAAATCATCCTACAATGAGCAGTTCTTC. Protein: CASSQTSGVKSSYNEQFF.

This clonotype was counted ten times or more. V and J are TRBV7-9 and TRBJ1-1; unclear D gene. CDR1 and CDR2 from the germline V gene are SEHNR and FQNEAQ (reference sequence). The length of the CDR3 is 13 residues. V gave up 3 bases and J gave up 4 bases, with 9 bases separating them. DNA of the CDR3: TGTGCCAGCAGCTTCCAGAGGCGCACTGAAGCTTTCTTT. Translating it yields CASSFQRRTEAFF.

This chain uses TRBV20-1 with TRBJ2-7; TRBD2 might be the D (5 bases). The V end was cut by 2 bases, the J end by 2 bases, with 16 bases between. The CDR3 covers 15 residues. Germline CDR1 and CDR2: DFQATT and SNEGSKA (reference sequence). CDR3 coding DNA: TGCAGTGCTAGACGGGAAAGTCCCAATACCTACGAGCAGTACTTC. It specifies CSARRESPNTYEQYF.

This clonotype occurred many times. The chain is built from TRBV7-9 and TRBJ2-1, with 12 positions matching TRBD2. V was clipped by 4 bases and J by 2 bases; unmatched bases: 6. The CDR3 is 17 amino acids. Germline V gives CDR1 SEHNR, CDR2 FQNEAQ (reference sequence). The CDR3 spells CASSSILAGGPYNEQFF. Here the CDR3 DNA reads TGTGCCAGCAGCTCAATTCTAGCGGGAGGGCCCTACAATGAGCAGTTCTTC.

This clonotype was recorded many times. The CDR3 loop reads CASSDAGTSGNEQFF. CDR3 nucleotides: TGTGCCAGCAGCGATGCCGGGACTAGCGGCAATGAGCAGTTCTTC. This rearrangement joins TRBV5-6 to TRBJ2-1, with 11 nucleotides matching TRBD2. The germline gives CDR1 SGHDT, CDR2 YYEEEE. The CDR3 length is 15 residues. Trimming cost V 4 bases and J 6 bases; bases outside gene matches: 6.

The table lists this clonotype with many counts. This chain joins TRBV7-8 and TRBJ2-1; D possibly corresponds to TRBD2 (5 bases). Germline V gene data show CDR1 as SGHVS and CDR2 as FQNEAQ. Deletions cut 10 bases from V and 7 bases from J, with 11 bases between. The CDR3 runs to 11 residues. CDR3 sequence: CATKRGNEQFF. For the CDR3, the DNA is TGTGCCACCAAACGCGGGAATGAGCAGTTCTTC.

This chain uses TRBV30 with TRBJ2-5; 10 bases map to TRBD1. V lost 4 bases, J lost 4 bases, and 6 bases stayed unmatched. The CDR3 has 14 amino acids. In germline, CDR1 is GTSNPN, CDR2 SVGIG (reference sequence). The CDR3: CAWTPGTGVETQYF. The DNA for the CDR3 is TGTGCCTGGACCCCCGGGACAGGGGTAGAGACCCAGTACTTC.

This clonotype occurred many times. V and J are TRBV6-1 and TRBJ1-5; D is undetermined. The CDR3 has 16 residues. Trimming removed 5 bases from V and 7 bases from J, with 21 bases in between. Germline CDR1 MNHNS, CDR2 SASEGT. The CDR3 region is CASSQILRTLAQPQHF. CDR3 DNA: TGTGCCAGCAGTCAGATACTCCGGACTCTCGCCCAGCCCCAGCATTTT.

This clonotype was seen many times. This sequence joins TRBV6-2 or TRBV6-3 and TRBJ2-1; TRBD2 aligns across 10 bases. V trimming: 0 bases; J trimming: 4 bases; junction bases outside the gene matches: 6. CDR3 length: 17 residues. Germline V CDR1 and CDR2: MNHEY, SVGEGT. This CDR3 reads CASSYSLAGVRYNEQFF. CDR3 coding DNA: TGTGCCAGCAGTTACTCCCTAGCGGGAGTACGGTACAATGAGCAGTTCTTC.

This clonotype was seen many times. The V call is TRBV12-3 or TRBV12-4, the J call TRBJ1-2; no clear D. The CDR3 spans 14 residues. V dropped 7 bases and J dropped 3 bases, with 15 bases sitting between them. The DNA of the CDR3 is TGTGCCAGCACCTTACTTGGGTTAGACTATGGCTACACCTTC. Its translation: CASTLLGLDYGYTF.

In its sample, this clonotype was seen a few times. The chain uses TRBV6-1 and TRBJ1-2; 8 bases agree with TRBD1. Germline-derived CDR1 and CDR2 are MNHNS and SASEGT. The V and J ends lost 3 bases and 5 bases, in that order; junction bases with no gene match: 2. The length of the CDR3 is 13 residues. The CDR3 DNA reads as TGTGCCAGCAGTGATCGGACAGGGTATGGCTACACCTTC. Protein product: CASSDRTGYGYTF.

The count of this clonotype is one. This may come from a read error, since a much larger clone is one base off. This chain uses TRBV12-3 or TRBV12-4 with TRBJ2-1, with TRBD2 as a possible D gene (6 bases). CDR3 length equals 16 residues. Trimming stripped 2 bases from V and 2 bases from J, with 13 bases between. CDR3 sequence reads: CASSLNGSKTYNEQFF. In DNA, the CDR3 is TGTGCCAGCAGTTTAAACGGGAGTAAGACCTACAATGAGCAGTTCTTC.

This clonotype has at least ten counts. This chain uses TRBV20-1 with TRBJ2-5, with D unresolved. There are 12 residues in the CDR3. V was trimmed by 6 bases and J by 5 bases, leaving 13 bases between them. Looked up from germline, CDR1 is DFQATT and CDR2 is SNEGSKA (reference sequence). The chain's CDR3 is CSADVVGETQYF. The CDR3 DNA reads TGCAGTGCCGACGTGGTAGGGGAGACCCAGTACTTC.

V is TRBV12-5 and J is TRBJ2-1; TRBD2 is a possible D gene (6 bases). The CDR3 covers 13 residues. V was shortened by 5 bases and J by 7 bases, with 12 bases between the two germline ends. Germline CDR1 reads LGHNT; CDR2 reads FRNRAP. The CDR3 nucleotides are TGTGCTAGTGGTCCTACCGGGAGTAATGAGCAGTTCTTC. It is translated as CASGPTGSNEQFF. Full variable domain (remainder filled in from reference TRBV12-5 and TRBJ2-1): DARVTQTPRHKVTEMGQEVTMRCQPILGHNTVFWYRQTMMQGLELLAYFRNRAPLDDSGMPKDRFSAEMPDATLATLKIQPSEPRDSAVYFCASGPTGSNEQFFGPGTRLTVL.

This clonotype was counted only a few times. V usage is TRBV6-1 and J usage is TRBJ1-1, with TRBD1 as a possible D gene (6 bases). Between the trimmed V and J ends, which lost 2 bases and 0 bases, there was a span of 10 bases. CDR3 length: 15 amino acids. Germline V gene lookup returns CDR1 MNHNS and CDR2 SASEGT. This CDR3 is CASSERRDMNTEAFF. The CDR3 coding sequence is TGTGCCAGCAGTGAACGCAGGGACATGAACACTGAAGCTTTCTTT.

The gene calls are TRBV20-1 and TRBJ1-1, with a tentative D call TRBD1 (5 bases). Trimming took off 0 bases at V and 1 base at J, with 15 bases between the two ends. The germline V gene encodes CDR1 DFQATT and CDR2 SNEGSKA (reference sequence). This CDR3 is 16 amino acids long. This CDR3 is CSAREAPGRKNTEAFF. The CDR3 DNA reads as TGCAGTGCTAGAGAGGCACCGGGACGGAAGAACACTGAAGCTTTCTTT.

In its sample, this clonotype was seen many times. This chain connects TRBV20-1 to TRBJ1-1; a weak D match, TRBD1 (5 bases). CDR3 length: 11 residues. CDR1 and CDR2 (germline): DFQATT, SNEGSKA (reference sequence). Trimming removed 0 bases at V and 10 bases at J, with 9 bases between. CDR3 amino acids: CSARDIQGAFF. CDR3 nucleotides: TGCAGTGCTAGAGATATCCAGGGAGCTTTCTTT.

This clonotype was seen at least ten times. The CDR3: CSAASGTSSYNEQFF. For the CDR3, the DNA is TGCAGTGCGGCTAGCGGGACTAGCTCCTACAATGAGCAGTTCTTC. The chain uses TRBV20-1 and TRBJ2-1; 9 nucleotides match TRBD2. Germline lookup yields CDR1 DFQATT and CDR2 SNEGSKA (reference sequence). Losses at the gene ends were 6 bases for V and 0 bases for J; bases not matched to a gene: 6. The CDR3 loop spans 15 amino acids.

This clonotype has only a few counts. This chain uses TRBV20-1 with TRBJ2-7; tentatively, D is TRBD2 (6 bases). This CDR3 comprises 14 residues. CDR1 and CDR2 (germline): DFQATT, SNEGSKA (reference sequence). V lost 4 bases, J lost 4 bases, and 17 bases lay in between. CDR3 in DNA: TGCAGTGCTACTCCGGGACTGCACCTTTACGAGCAGTACGTC. It translates to CSATPGLHLYEQYV.